This record covers a single TCR beta chain. V gave up 4 bases and J gave up 12 bases, with 13 bases separating them. Germline V lookup: CDR1 SGHDN, CDR2 FVKESK. The CDR3 runs 12 residues. The data stem from a study of blood T cell repertoires in COVID-19. Profiled with immunoSEQ multiplex PCR; TCRdb holds only in-frame clones, not every one. The sample has about 280,000 clones, 89% seen once; the top ten hold 0.9% to 1%. The sample taken for sequencing was peripheral blood. J is TRBJ2-1 and V is TRBV14; no clear D. The clonotype comes from a woman aged 40 to 55 who had recovered from COVID-19. CDR3 sequence reads: CASSRNWAAQFF. The CDR3, as DNA: TGTGCCAGCAGCCGAAACTGGGCAGCGCAGTTCTTC.